This T cell receptor (beta chain) is from a study of T cells in Graves' hyperthyroidism and ophthalmopathy. Patients were excluded because of uncontrolled infection, other autoimmune disease, pregnancy or lactation. The study collected blood at first hyperthyroidism diagnosis, before any ophthalmopathy symptoms arose. PBMCs were derived from about 10 ml fresh peripheral blood. The source material, RNA transcripts, was used to amplify TCR beta CDR3 regions. The HTBI primer set drove a first-round RT-PCR of the TCR CDR3. A single record per CDR3 protein comes from TCRdb applying MiXCR to the multiplex PCR reads. Among around 260,000 distinct CDR3 sequences, less than 30% were seen once, and the ten largest hold about 30%. At least ten counts were recorded for this clonotype. The sequenced material came from blood. The clonotype originates from a man in his forties or fifties with Graves' hyperthyroidism that later progressed to Graves' ophthalmopathy.

The CDR3 spells CATSREAGGRETQYF. The CDR3 nucleotides are TGTGCCACCAGCAGAGAAGCGGGAGGGCGGGAGACCCAGTACTTC. The rearrangement joins TRBV15 to TRBJ2-5, with 10 bases fitting TRBD2. The CDR3 consists of 15 residues. The V and J ends lost 0 bases and 5 bases, in that order; junction bases with no gene match: 3. The germline V gene has CDR1 LNHNV and CDR2 YYDKDF (reference sequence).